The clone carrying this T cell receptor beta chain was counted between two and nine times. Its antigen is not known. The data were taken from a study of cytomegalovirus exposure and HLA in healthy donors. Across the study: Approximately 200 million T cells yielded some 120 million unique TCR beta sequences in earlier analysis. Researchers found that approximately 85% of under 450 genotyped donors fell within the Caucasian-associated ancestry cluster. Study-level results: Previous analysis showed most TCR beta V segments were productive about 87% or about 30% of the time.

The CDR3 spans 11 residues. The ends were cut back, 5 bases at V and 5 bases at J, with 6 bases in the middle. CDR1 is SGHTA, CDR2 FQGNSA, per germline. The PCR employed 60 Vbeta primers together with 13 Jbeta primers. Profiling relied on immunoSEQ multiplex PCR, and the TCRdb table lists in-frame clones only, not all of them. The sample contains some 77,000 clones, roughly 85% of which appear only once. The sequenced material came from PBMCs. The chain is built from TRBV7-2 and TRBJ1-1; D not certain. The sequence was obtained from a man aged 25-40 years in good health and CMV-seronegative. As DNA, the CDR3 is TGTGCCAGCAGCCCTCTTACTGAAGCTTTCTTT. Translation: CASSPLTEAFF.